This T cell receptor (beta chain) stems from a study of shared clonotypes between healthy human individuals. The data were produced by immunoSEQ multiplex PCR, yet TCRdb's version contains in-frame clones alone and is incomplete. The sample shows about 2 million clones, roughly 94% of them seen only once. Germline assignment: CDR1 MNHNS and CDR2 SASEGT. V lost 7 bases, J lost 7 bases, and 13 bases lay in between. This CDR3 has 12 amino acids. V usage is TRBV6-1 and J usage is TRBJ1-2, with D possibly matching TRBD1 (5 bases). Sequencing input: naive CD4+ T cells sorted from blood. Subset denoted: CD45RA+ positively selected. The source is a man between 18 and 35 years old in good health. CDR3 in amino acids: CASNRGVSGYTF. CDR3 coding DNA: TGTGCCAGCAACAGAGGGGTCTCTGGCTACACCTTC.